Listed here are 31 T cell receptor beta chains from one sample, sequenced in a study of vaccination effects on CD4 cells after COVID-19. ViraFEST expansion of antigen-specific CD4+ T cells with viral peptide pools preceded sequencing. The culture ran for 9 to 11 days, and then CD4+ T cells were isolated. Participants completed two doses of the BNT162b2 or mRNA-1273 vaccine. Using immunoSEQ multiplex PCR, the repertoire was profiled, and TCRdb retains in-frame clones only, with some absent. The table lists around 33,000 clones, about two thirds of them singletons. These TCRs are of unknown antigen specificity. Sequencing used CD4+ T cells from PBMCs cultured with SARS-CoV-2 spike peptides, obtained after COVID-19 vaccination. The receptor source for this set is a human donor who received a COVID-19 vaccine.

The chain recombines TRBV6-5 with TRBJ1-6; no clear D. This CDR3 region has 15 residues. Germline V gene sequence: CDR1 MNHEY, CDR2 SVGAGI. The V end lost 9 bases, the J end lost 0 bases, and 12 bases lay between the germline ends. CDR3 sequence (DNA): TGTGCCAGTAGAAGGATCAGCTCCTATAATTCACCCCTCCACTTT. It encodes CASRRISSYNSPLHF.

Note on this clone: Other DNA sequences in the same sample also yield this CDR3. The chain employs TRBV9 and TRBJ2-1, with D maybe TRBD1 (7 bases). The V gene lost 1 base and the J gene lost 6 bases, with 8 bases spanning the gap. CDR3 length: 13 amino acids. Germline CDR1 SGDLS, CDR2 YYNGEE. The CDR3 DNA sequence: TGTGCCAGCAGCGTACAGGGGGGCAATGAGCAGTTCTTC. Its protein is CASSVQGGNEQFF.

This clone was detected only a few times. CDR3 protein: CASSIDHRENTEAFF. The CDR3 region has the DNA TGTGCCAGTAGTATAGATCACAGGGAGAACACTGAAGCTTTCTTT. The chain carries TRBV19 and TRBJ1-1, with D perhaps TRBD1 (6 bases). Deletions cut 0 bases from V and 1 base from J, with 9 bases between. The CDR3 loop spans 15 amino acids. Germline V gene lookup returns CDR1 LNHDA and CDR2 SQIVND (reference sequence).

This clone was counted once. This rearrangement joins TRBV2 to TRBJ2-3, with 9 bases aligning to TRBD2. Germline CDR1 and CDR2: SNHLY and FYNNEI. The CDR3 sequence is 15 residues long. J was trimmed by 4 bases and V by 4 bases; bases with no gene match: 6. The CDR3: CASSGLREGSDTQYF. The CDR3 nucleotides read TGTGCCAGCAGTGGTCTGCGGGAGGGCTCAGATACGCAGTATTTT.

The chain joins TRBV19 to TRBJ1-1; TRBD1 is a possible D gene (5 bases). Trimming took 6 bases from V and 0 from J, leaving 14 bases between them. The CDR3 totals 15 residues. CDR1 is LNHDA and CDR2 is SQIVND in the germline V gene (reference sequence). In nucleotides, the CDR3 is TGTGCCAGTAGGATGGGGCCAGGAATGAACACTGAAGCTTTCTTT. Its protein product is CASRMGPGMNTEAFF.

This chain uses TRBV7-6 with TRBJ2-7; maybe TRBD1 (5 bases). The CDR3 is 15 amino acids. The germline V and J ends were trimmed by 0 bases and 3 bases, with 12 bases remaining between them. Germline V gene data show CDR1 as SGHVS and CDR2 as FNYEAQ. CDR3 amino acids: CASSLALTDDYEQYF. In nucleotides, the CDR3 is TGTGCCAGCAGCTTAGCCCTGACAGACGACTACGAGCAGTACTTC. Using reference TRBV7-6 and TRBJ2-7 for the parts outside the CDR3, the full variable domain is GAGVSQSPRYKVTKRGQDVALRCDPISGHVSLYWYRQALGQGPEFLTYFNYEAQQDKSGLPNDRFSAERPEGSISTLTIQRTEQRDSAMYRCASSLALTDDYEQYFGPGTRLTVT.

This clone has only a few counts. The V and J genes are TRBV4-1 and TRBJ2-7; perhaps TRBD2 as D (5 bases). This CDR3 region has 15 residues. Germline values: CDR1 MGHRA, CDR2 YSYEKL. Deletions cut 7 bases from V and 6 bases from J, with 22 bases between. CDR3 sequence reads: CASTRVPLLSTEQYF. The CDR3 DNA reads TGCGCCAGCACGAGGGTCCCGCTCCTTTCTACCGAGCAGTACTTC.

V is TRBV6-5 and J is TRBJ1-2; tentatively, D is TRBD1 (6 bases). The germline gives CDR1 MNHEY, CDR2 SVGAGI. The CDR3 spans 14 residues. Deletions cut 3 bases from V and 6 bases from J, with 14 bases between. The CDR3 protein is CASSYSGAYDGYTF. The CDR3 DNA sequence: TGTGCCAGCAGTTATTCAGGGGCGTATGATGGCTACACCTTC.

This clone was recorded a few times. The J gene is TRBJ2-1, the V gene TRBV19; TRBD2 agrees at 10 bases. CDR1 is LNHDA, CDR2 SQIVND, per germline (reference sequence). V lost 3 bases to trimming and J lost 0 bases; unmatched junction nucleotides: 2. The CDR3 is 16 residues long. CDR3 nucleotide sequence: TGTGCCAGTAGTATCCCTAGCGGGAGCTCCTACAATGAGCAGTTCTTC. It specifies CASSIPSGSSYNEQFF.

J is TRBJ2-2 and V is TRBV5-1; 7 nucleotides line up with TRBD1. CDR1 is SGHRS and CDR2 is YFSETQ in the germline V gene. This CDR3 is 15 amino acids long. J was trimmed by 7 bases and V by 4 bases; bases with no gene match: 10. CDR3 region: CASSRGTGVGGELFF. The CDR3 DNA reads as TGCGCCAGCAGCCGGGGAACAGGGGTAGGCGGGGAGCTGTTTTTT.

Only a few counts were recorded for this clone. This chain joins TRBV19 and TRBJ1-5; maybe TRBD1 (6 bases). The CDR3 has 16 amino acids. Germline V gene lookup returns CDR1 LNHDA and CDR2 SQIVND (reference sequence). Between the trimmed V and J ends, which lost 3 bases and 0 bases, there was a span of 12 bases. The CDR3 coding sequence is TGTGCCAGTAGTATCACGGGACATCTTAGCAATCAGCCCCAGCATTTT. This codes for CASSITGHLSNQPQHF.

The gene calls are TRBV29-1 and TRBJ2-7; 9 bases align to TRBD1. CDR3 length: 12 residues. Germline trimming cut 4 bases from V and 5 bases from J; bases unmatched to any gene: 3. Germline V lookup: CDR1 SQVTM, CDR2 ANQGSEA. In nucleotides, the CDR3 is TGCAGCGTTGGGACAGGGGTCCACGAGCAGTACTTC. Its translation: CSVGTGVHEQYF.

The CDR3 DNA reads as TGTGCCAGTAGTTCAAACAGGGGTGTATGGCAGCCCCAGCATTTT. The encoded protein is CASSSNRGVWQPQHF. This chain uses TRBV19 with TRBJ1-5; 7 positions match TRBD1. V was pared by 5 bases and J by 7 bases, with 11 bases of the junction left unmatched. This CDR3 has 15 amino acids. Germline loops: CDR1 LNHDA, CDR2 SQIVND (reference sequence).

This clone has just a few counts. The rearrangement joins TRBV27 to TRBJ1-1; possibly TRBD1 for D (5 bases). V lost 0 bases and J 1 base, leaving 15 bases between the germline ends. CDR1 and CDR2 from the germline V gene are MNHEY and SMNVEV (reference sequence). CDR3 length: 17 residues. The CDR3 spells CASSLSLGDPSNTEAFF. CDR3 sequence (DNA): TGTGCCAGCAGTTTATCTCTCGGGGACCCTTCGAACACTGAAGCTTTCTTT.

This chain joins TRBV29-1 and TRBJ2-3; 8 bases map to TRBD1. The junction had 7 bases not matched to a gene; V was cut back by 6 bases and J by 2 bases. The CDR3 extends over 14 amino acids. The germline V gene encodes CDR1 SQVTM and CDR2 ANQGSEA. The CDR3 loop is CSVRQGTPTDTQYF. The CDR3 DNA reads as TGCAGCGTGCGACAGGGGACCCCCACAGATACGCAGTATTTT.

Only a few counts were recorded for this clone. The V call is TRBV6-2 or TRBV6-3, the J call TRBJ2-7, with TRBD2 matching 15 bases. CDR1 is MNHEY and CDR2 is SVGEGT in the germline V gene. Trimming removed 4 bases from V and 0 bases from J; junction bases left unmatched: 7. CDR3 size: 18 residues. The CDR3 bases are TGTGCCAGCAGTTCCGGGACTAGCGGGAGGTCCTTCTCCTACGAGCAGTACTTC. It is translated as CASSSGTSGRSFSYEQYF.

This chain uses TRBV6-6 with TRBJ2-7; D possibly corresponds to TRBD1 (6 bases). Trimming took off 6 bases at V and 4 bases at J, with 13 bases between the two ends. Germline CDR1 and CDR2: MNHNY and SVGAGI (reference sequence). The CDR3 contains 13 residues. For the CDR3, the DNA is TGTGCCAGCAGCCGGGACATTTTTTACGAGCAGTACTTC. Translated: CASSRDIFYEQYF.

The chain couples TRBV2 to TRBJ2-2; no clear D gene. Between the trimmed V and J ends, which lost 2 bases and 0 bases, there was a span of 10 bases. The CDR3 has 16 amino acids. Germline CDR1 is SNHLY and CDR2 is FYNNEI. In DNA form, the CDR3 reads TGTGCCAGCAGTGAAATTGAGGTGGCGAACACCGGGGAGCTGTTTTTT. As protein: CASSEIEVANTGELFF.

The chain has TRBV12-3 or TRBV12-4 and TRBJ1-2; 7 bases fit TRBD1. V shed 8 bases and J 4 bases; nucleotides not matched to a gene: 7. The CDR3 is 13 residues long. The CDR3 here is CASFLDRSYGYTF. CDR3 bases: TGTGCCAGCTTTTTGGACAGGTCCTATGGCTACACCTTC.

The chain recombines TRBV19 with TRBJ2-1; D might be TRBD2 (6 bases). The CDR3 extends over 16 amino acids. Germline values: CDR1 LNHDA, CDR2 SQIVND (reference sequence). V shed 8 bases and J shed 8 bases, with 25 bases lying between them. CDR3 in amino acids: CASAPDTGLTGYEQFF. DNA for the CDR3: TGTGCCAGTGCCCCAGACACTGGACTAACTGGGTATGAGCAGTTCTTC.

V and J are TRBV19 and TRBJ2-6; D gene uncertain. CDR3 length equals 16 residues. V was clipped by 0 bases and J by 0 bases, with 6 bases between them. Germline V gene sequence: CDR1 LNHDA, CDR2 SQIVND (reference sequence). This CDR3 reads CASSIERISGANVLTF. CDR3 coding DNA: TGTGCCAGTAGTATAGAACGGATCTCTGGGGCCAACGTCCTGACTTTC.

V and J are TRBV5-1 and TRBJ1-2, with TRBD1 matching 7 bases. After removal of 0 bases from V and 2 bases from J, the junction contained 10 bases not matched to a gene. CDR1 is SGHRS, CDR2 YFSETQ, per germline. The CDR3 sequence is 17 residues long. Here the CDR3 reads CASSLGTGGVTNYGYTF. The CDR3, as DNA: TGCGCCAGCAGCTTGGGGACAGGTGGTGTCACAAACTATGGCTACACCTTC.

The V call is TRBV9, the J call TRBJ2-3; 11 positions agree with TRBD2. The CDR3 contains 18 residues. The V gene's germline CDR1 is SGDLS and CDR2 YYNGEE. With 0 bases clipped from V and 2 bases from J, the junction kept 8 bases outside the gene matches. The CDR3 region has the DNA TGTGCCAGCAGCGTAGCTCTTGGTAGCGGGAGGGCCACAGATACGCAGTATTTT. It is translated as CASSVALGSGRATDTQYF.

CDR3 coding DNA: TGTGCCAGCACCCCCGGGTATAGCAATCAGCCCCAGCATTTT. As protein: CASTPGYSNQPQHF. The rearrangement uses TRBV6-5 and TRBJ1-5; D not resolved. V was trimmed by 7 bases and J by 0 bases, leaving 10 bases between them. CDR1 MNHEY and CDR2 SVGAGI come from the germline V gene. The CDR3 is 14 amino acids.

A few counts support this clone. The chain couples TRBV7-2 to TRBJ2-2, with 7 bases identical to TRBD2. Germline-derived CDR1 and CDR2 are SGHTA and FQGNSA. This CDR3 region has 15 residues. Trimming cost V 3 bases and J 2 bases; bases outside gene matches: 3. The chain's CDR3 is CASSFAGDNTGELFF. Here the CDR3 DNA reads TGTGCCAGCAGCTTCGCGGGAGACAACACCGGGGAGCTGTTTTTT.

This clone was observed a handful of times. J is TRBJ1-2 and V is TRBV27; 9 bases are a match to TRBD1. Looked up from germline, CDR1 is MNHEY and CDR2 is SMNVEV (reference sequence). Losses at the gene ends were 6 bases for V and 8 bases for J; bases not matched to a gene: 16. This CDR3 is 16 amino acids long. Here the CDR3 DNA reads TGTGCCAGCAGGCCGGGACAGGGTCCCTATCGCTTCGGCTACACCTTC. Amino acids: CASRPGQGPYRFGYTF.

The chain recombines TRBV4-2 with TRBJ1-5, with TRBD1 matching over 9 bases. This CDR3 is 14 amino acids long. Germline trimming cut 4 bases from V and 4 bases from J; bases unmatched to any gene: 2. The germline V gene encodes CDR1 LGHNA and CDR2 YNFKEQ. The CDR3 loop is CASSPGTGNQPQHF. CDR3 DNA sequence: TGTGCCAGCAGCCCTGGGACAGGGAATCAGCCCCAGCATTTT.

The V and J genes are TRBV5-6 and TRBJ1-2; the match to TRBD1 covers 7 bases. After removal of 5 bases from V and 6 bases from J, the junction contained 10 bases not matched to a gene. Germline CDR1 SGHDT, CDR2 YYEEEE. This CDR3 contains 14 residues. For the CDR3, the DNA is TGTGCCAGCAGTTTTGTACAGGGGAGGGATGGCTACACCTTC. Translating it yields CASSFVQGRDGYTF.

This chain uses TRBV27 with TRBJ2-5, with 10 bases identical to TRBD2. J lost 7 bases, V lost 2 bases, and 13 bases had no gene match. The CDR3 sequence is 17 residues long. Germline V gene sequence: CDR1 MNHEY, CDR2 SMNVEV (reference sequence). CDR3 region: CASSLGLAGDRGRTQYF. DNA for the CDR3: TGTGCCAGCAGTTTAGGCCTAGCGGGGGACCGGGGGCGGACCCAGTACTTC.

This rearrangement joins TRBV6-5 to TRBJ1-2, with D possibly matching TRBD1 (6 bases). This CDR3 contains 15 residues. The germline V and J ends were trimmed by 0 bases and 4 bases, with 12 bases remaining between them. Germline V CDR1 and CDR2: MNHEY, SVGAGI. The DNA of the CDR3 is TGTGCCAGCAGTTACTCGTTACAGGGAAGCTATGGCTACACCTTC. This gives the protein CASSYSLQGSYGYTF.

J is TRBJ2-7 and V is TRBV3-1 (or the pseudogene TRBV3-2); D is perhaps TRBD1 (6 bases). The length of the CDR3 is 15 residues. V was trimmed by 1 base and J by 2 bases, leaving 12 bases between them. The germline gives CDR1 LGHDT, CDR2 YNNKEL (reference sequence). In nucleotides, the CDR3 is TGTGCCAGCAGCCAAGCGGGCAGGGACACCTACGAGCAGTACTTC. Residues: CASSQAGRDTYEQYF.